This T cell receptor beta chain came from a study of T cell repertoires in cytomegalovirus infection. Whole-study context: CMV epitopes used comprised recently identified HLA-C-restricted ones and well-studied HLA-B-restricted ones. An indication of both CMV infection and matching HLA type came from public TCR beta signatures. Study-wide results and limits: In two of eight donors, the top clonotype was HLA-C-restricted CMV-specific.

In this sample, this clonotype turned up many times. Its antigen is unidentified. A single record per CDR3 protein comes from TCRdb applying MiXCR to the reads. The repertoire includes fewer than 1,000,000 distinct CDR3 sequences, about 33% of them detected once, and 13% sits in the top ten. Unmatched junction bases numbered 12, after V lost 2 bases and J lost 8 bases. From germline, CDR1 is SGHVS and CDR2 FNYEAQ. CDR3 length: 16 residues. The rearrangement joins TRBV7-6 to TRBJ1-1, with 9 bases identical to TRBD1. The sequence came from a human donor in good health (CMV status not recorded). Some clones in this sample may be carry-over from other donors' samples. This specimen consisted of cultured CD8+ T cells from PBMCs, obtained from culture after CMV antigen stimulation. The chain's CDR3 is CASSLYPTGQGPEAFF. The CDR3 DNA sequence: TGTGCCAGCAGCTTATACCCCACGGGACAGGGCCCCGAAGCTTTCTTT.